One sample yielded the 3 T cell receptor beta chains listed below, sequenced in a study of blood T cells in healthy people across ages. Together with a sample-barcoded 5' primer, a J-beta primer mix was included in a second PCR lasting roughly 6 to 12 cycles. TCRdb reprocessed the 5' RACE reads via MiXCR and lists one record per CDR3 protein. The table shows about 1.1 million distinct CDR3 sequences, with more than 30% occurring only once. The material sequenced was blood. Receptors were obtained from a man aged 18 to 30 in good health.

The gene calls are TRBV7-8 and TRBJ2-3, with D maybe TRBD1 (5 bases). This CDR3 is 14 amino acids long. In germline, CDR1 is SGHVS, CDR2 FQNEAQ. Trimming shortened V by 6 bases and J by 3 bases, and 13 bases separated the two germline ends. The CDR3, as DNA: TGTGCCAGCAGGAATACAGGTTTTACAGATACGCAGTATTTT. Translating gives CASRNTGFTDTQYF.

About this clonotype: The junction departs from germline at one end; a sequencing error may be responsible. This chain connects TRBV3-1 to TRBJ1-5; the match to TRBD1 covers 11 bases. The CDR3 consists of 15 residues. Germline assignment: CDR1 LGHDT and CDR2 YNNKEL (reference sequence). The CDR3 here is CTSSHGQGAYQPQHF. CDR3 sequence (DNA): TGTACCAGCAGCCATGGACAGGGGGCTTATCAGCCCCAGCATTTT.

This clonotype was counted at least ten times. The chain combines TRBV15 with TRBJ2-7; D may be TRBD1 or TRBD2 (5 bases each). The CDR3 length is 14 residues. Germline V gene data show CDR1 as LNHNV and CDR2 as YYDKDF (reference sequence). With 5 bases removed from V and 3 bases from J, the gap between germline ends came to 14 bases. The CDR3 bases are TGTGCCACCAGCGTTTCGGGACGAGGCTACGAGCAGTACTTC. Protein: CATSVSGRGYEQYF.